The clone carrying this T cell receptor (beta chain) was counted at least ten times. The data derive from a study of CD8 T cells in ankylosing spondylitis. Library preparation for TCR beta used quantitative 5'-RACE with molecular barcodes. TCRdb processed the 5' RACE reads anew with MiXCR; each CDR3 protein has one entry. Among 45,000 or so distinct CDR3 sequences listed, about 11% were seen once. CDR1 and CDR2 (germline): SGHRS, YFSETQ. The V gene lost 3 bases and the J gene lost 6 bases, with 12 bases spanning the gap. This CDR3 comprises 14 residues. The receptor comes from a male donor with ankylosing spondylitis or in good health (not recorded which). The chain carries TRBV5-1 and TRBJ2-2, with D maybe TRBD1 (6 bases). Sequencing was performed on blood, either unsorted or a sorted T cell fraction (not recorded which). In DNA, the CDR3 is TGCGCCAGCAGCTATAACAGGGACGCCGGGGAGCTGTTTTTT. It encodes CASSYNRDAGELFF.